This T cell receptor beta chain derives from a study of blood T cell repertoires in COVID-19. Background on the study: Acute and convalescent COVID-19 specimens originated in the United States, Italy and Spain.

Methods used by the authors: Reference gene primer amplification yielded estimated nucleated cell counts. TCRdb's table, derived via immunoSEQ multiplex PCR, lists solely in-frame clones and lacks some. V, J and clone size reflect that table, while D and trimming were determined from the DNA. The profile shows more than 85,000 clones, 82% of them singletons. What was sequenced was peripheral blood. The TCR was taken from an elderly man with acute or convalescent COVID-19.

The CDR3 is CASSPIGTGSGNTIYF. The CDR3 nucleotides read TGTGCCAGCTCACCAATTGGGACAGGGTCTGGAAACACCATATATTTT. This chain links TRBV18 with TRBJ1-3, with TRBD1 matching over 9 bases. CDR1 is KGHSH, CDR2 LQKENI, per germline. The CDR3 runs 16 residues. Germline trimming cut 2 bases from V and 1 base from J; bases unmatched to any gene: 3.